This TCR beta chain was sequenced during a study of cytomegalovirus exposure and HLA in healthy donors. Study-level findings and limits: The study listed 164 cytomegalovirus-associated TCR beta chains. The classifier reportedly diagnosed cytomegalovirus status with high specificity and sensitivity. Later analysis revealed greater clonal expansion in HLA-associated TCR beta chains than in equally common others.

As for this clone: Its antigen remains unknown.

CDR1 and CDR2 (germline): SEHNR, FQNEAQ (reference sequence). CDR3 length equals 14 residues. Trimming took off 3 bases at V and 3 bases at J, with 12 bases between the two ends. PCR employed 60 Vbeta and 13 Jbeta primers. Clones were read by immunoSEQ multiplex PCR, and TCRdb kept only the in-frame ones, dropping some. The table includes about 180,000 clones, 65% to 85% detected once. Regarding donors, all were healthy bone marrow donors. The chain carries TRBV7-9 and TRBJ2-7; possible D gene TRBD1, 6 bases. This receptor was obtained from a girl between 10 and 17 years old in good health and CMV-seropositive. The sample was PBMCs. The CDR3, as DNA: TGTGCCAGCAGCTTGGGGGCCGGACTCTACGAGCAGTACTTC. This translates into CASSLGAGLYEQYF.